Listed below are T cell receptor beta chains from one sample, sequenced in a study of OX40 agonist ivuxolimab in advanced cancers. The method was immunoSEQ multiplex PCR; TCRdb's version includes in-frame clones alone and lacks a portion of them. Here the sample spans approximately 17,000 clones, around 82% being singletons. Material: CD4+ or CD8+ T cells sorted from blood, obtained in a trial of the OX40 agonist ivuxolimab. These receptors came from an adult with an advanced solid tumor such as melanoma, head and neck, liver or kidney cancer. Both conserved end residues are part of each CDR3. D genes are given only for firm matches. Clone sizes are given selectively: once, few, many, or a class where the clone is expanded.

TRBV28	-	-	TRBJ2-1	CASSFGGPTGGQFF	TGTGCCAGCAGTTTCGGTGGGCCCACCGGGGGGCAGTTCTTC
TRBV29-1	-	-	TRBJ2-3	CSVDQGQFGDTQYF	TGCAGCGTTGATCAAGGCCAATTCGGGGATACGCAGTATTTT
TRBV2	once	TRBD1	TRBJ1-1	CASSERGRGTEAFF	TGTGCCAGCAGTGAAAGGGGGCGGGGTACTGAAGCTTTCTTT
TRBV2	-	-	TRBJ2-1	CASSASWPVSSYNEQFF	TGTGCCAGCAGCGCTTCCTGGCCAGTAAGCTCCTACAATGAGCAGTTCTTC
TRBV7-2	-	-	TRBJ2-1	CASSLGQGFGEQFF	TGTGCCAGCAGCCTGGGGCAGGGCTTCGGTGAGCAGTTCTTC
TRBV11-2	-	-	TRBJ2-2	CASSLLGSTGELFF	TGTGCCAGCAGCTTACTGGGTAGCACCGGGGAGCTGTTTTTT
TRBV10-3	-	-	TRBJ1-1	CAISATLGGKAFF	TGTGCCATCAGTGCCACGCTGGGAGGCAAAGCTTTCTTT
TRBV10-3	few	-	TRBJ1-4	CAISDPGTRNEKLFF	TGTGCCATCAGTGACCCCGGGACCCGGAATGAAAAACTGTTTTTT
TRBV5-1	-	-	TRBJ1-4	CASNRGDATNEKLFF	TGCGCCAGCAATCGGGGGGATGCAACTAATGAAAAACTGTTTTTT
TRBV6-5	-	-	TRBJ1-2	CASSPTANYGYTF	TGTGCCAGCAGTCCCACAGCTAACTATGGCTACACCTTC
TRBV7-9	-	-	TRBJ1-3	CASSPMGSGNTIYF	TGTGCCAGCAGCCCGATGGGGAGTGGAAACACCATATATTTT
TRBV10-3	-	-	TRBJ2-2	CAISDPGELFF	TGTGCCATCAGTGACCCCGGGGAGCTGTTTTTT
TRBV30	-	-	TRBJ1-1	CAWSVGLNTEAFF	TGTGCCTGGAGTGTAGGCCTGAACACTGAAGCTTTCTTT
TRBV28	-	-	TRBJ1-5	CASSPRGERNQPQHF	TGTGCCAGCAGTCCGAGGGGGGAACGCAATCAGCCCCAGCATTTT
TRBV4-3	-	TRBD2	TRBJ2-1	CASSQPGTSGYNEQFF	TGCGCCAGCAGCCAACCCGGGACTAGCGGATACAATGAGCAGTTCTTC
TRBV27	-	-	TRBJ2-3	CASSFGYTDTQYF	TGTGCCAGCAGTTTTGGTTACACAGATACGCAGTATTTT
TRBV7-2	-	-	TRBJ2-1	CASSLETGEQFF	TGTGCCAGCAGCTTAGAGACGGGTGAGCAGTTCTTC
TRBV10-3	-	TRBD2	TRBJ2-3	CAIRPGLAGGLADTQYF	TGTGCCATCAGACCGGGACTAGCGGGAGGCCTGGCAGATACGCAGTATTTT
TRBV4-3	-	-	TRBJ1-4	CASSQGFGEKLFF	TGCGCCAGCAGCCAAGGGTTCGGTGAAAAACTGTTTTTT
TRBV7-8	-	TRBD2	TRBJ2-2	CASSLYGGRSTGELFF	TGTGCCAGCAGCTTATACGGCGGGAGAAGTACCGGGGAGCTGTTTTTT
TRBV25-1	-	TRBD2	TRBJ2-1	CASSETGTTAYEQFF	TGTGCCAGCAGTGAGACCGGGACTACCGCATATGAGCAGTTCTTC
TRBV5-5	-	-	TRBJ1-2	CASSLAGQKFYGYTF	TGTGCCAGCAGCTTGGCGGGACAAAAATTCTATGGCTACACCTTC
TRBV5-1	-	-	TRBJ1-5	CASSLGGSEGPQHF	TGCGCCAGCAGCTTGGGAGGGTCCGAGGGGCCCCAGCATTTT
TRBV6-5	-	TRBD1	TRBJ2-5	CASRPGTGAKETQYF	TGTGCCAGCCGTCCGGGGACAGGCGCAAAAGAGACCCAGTACTTC
TRBV13	few	TRBD2	TRBJ2-5	CASSGGLAGGPQETQYF	TGTGCCAGCAGCGGTGGCTTGGCGGGAGGGCCACAAGAGACCCAGTACTTC
TRBV28	-	-	TRBJ2-2	CASSPPTGNTGELFF	TGTGCCAGCAGCCCGCCGACAGGGAACACCGGGGAGCTGTTTTTT
TRBV21-1	-	-	TRBJ2-1	CASSEESGALYNEQFF	TGTGCCAGCAGCGAAGAATCCGGGGCTCTCTACAATGAGCAGTTCTTC